Listed below are T cell receptor beta chains from one sample, sequenced in a study of blood T cell repertoires in COVID-19. Profiled with immunoSEQ multiplex PCR; TCRdb holds only in-frame clones, not every one. This sample carries roughly 57,000 clones, over 70% of them seen once, and the ten largest clones take 14%. Material: peripheral blood. The receptor set was obtained from a woman in her 70s with acute or convalescent COVID-19. Both conserved end residues are part of each CDR3. A D gene is named only where the DNA matches it firmly. Clone size is not always given. Where it is, it says once, few, many or a class for expanded clones.

j_call d_call clone_size v_call cdr3_nt cdr3_aa
TRBJ2-3 NA few TRBV18 TGTGCCAGCTCGCTACAGGGTAGCACAGATACGCAGTATTTT CASSLQGSTDTQYF
TRBJ1-2 NA NA TRBV7-9 TGTGCCAGCAGCCCGAACAGCTTTAACTATGGCTACACCTTC CASSPNSFNYGYTF
TRBJ1-2 NA NA TRBV9 TGTGCCAGCAGCGTAGTAGGGAGCGGCTACTATGGCTACACCTTC CASSVVGSGYYGYTF
TRBJ1-3 TRBD1 NA TRBV10-2 TGCGCCAGCAGTGGGGCAGGGGGCGGTGGAAACACCATATATTTT CASSGAGGGGNTIYF
TRBJ2-5 NA NA TRBV10-3 TGTGCCATCAGTGAGTCCGCAGGCCGGGAGACCCAGTACTTC CAISESAGRETQYF
TRBJ1-5 NA NA TRBV19 TGTGCCAGTAGTAGACGTGAGGGCAATCAGCCCCAGCATTTT CASSRREGNQPQHF
TRBJ2-3 NA NA TRBV7-9 TGTGCCAGCAGCCACGTCCTTGGCGGAAGCACAGATACGCAGTATTTT CASSHVLGGSTDTQYF
TRBJ2-1 TRBD1 NA TRBV7-3 TGTGCCAGCAGCCGGGACAGGGAATACAATGAGCAGTTCTTC CASSRDREYNEQFF
TRBJ2-1 NA NA TRBV14 TGTGCCAGCAGCCAGGGGCAGGGGCTTTGGGGTGAGCAGTTCTTC CASSQGQGLWGEQFF
TRBJ2-7 TRBD1 NA TRBV11-2 TGTGCCAGCAGCACGGGACAGGGTAGACGCGAGCAGTACTTC CASSTGQGRREQYF
TRBJ1-6 TRBD1 NA TRBV5-1 TGCGCCAGCAGCTTGGGGGACAGGGGCAGTTCACCCCTCCACTTT CASSLGDRGSSPLHF
TRBJ2-1 TRBD1 NA TRBV6-2/TRBV6-3 TGTGCCAGCAGTTACTCCGGACAGGGGGCTTACAATGAGCAGTTCTTC CASSYSGQGAYNEQFF
TRBJ2-3 NA NA TRBV14 TGTGCCAGCAGCCCGAAAGGGGTTACGCAGTATTTT CASSPKGVTQYF
TRBJ2-5 NA NA TRBV18 TGTGCCAGCTCACCACGACTCGGGCAGGGAAAAGAGACCCAGTACTTC CASSPRLGQGKETQYF
TRBJ1-1 TRBD1 once TRBV5-1 TGCGCCAGCAGCCTCGACAGGGGAAAGGGTGAAGCTTTCTTT CASSLDRGKGEAFF
TRBJ1-1 NA NA TRBV29-1 TGCAGCGCTGCCCTGTCGGGGGACACTGAAGCTTTCTTT CSAALSGDTEAFF
TRBJ1-1 NA NA TRBV5-5 TGTGCCAGCAGCTTTTACAGTTCCGAAGCTTTCTTT CASSFYSSEAFF
TRBJ1-1 NA NA TRBV5-5 TGTGCCAGCAGCGTCACCACAGTCAACACTGAAGCTTTCTTT CASSVTTVNTEAFF
TRBJ2-2 NA NA TRBV11-3 TGTGCCAGCAGCTTAGACTCGGGGAACACCGGGGAGCTGTTTTTT CASSLDSGNTGELFF
TRBJ2-7 TRBD1 few TRBV6-5 TGTGCCAGCAGTTCGGGACAGCTCCGGAGGCAGTACTTC CASSSGQLRRQYF
TRBJ2-1 TRBD1 few TRBV29-1 TGCAGCGTTAGACAGGGTACACACAATGAGCAGTTCTTC CSVRQGTHNEQFF
TRBJ1-5 NA once TRBV5-6 TGTGCCAGCAGCGGGGGGGGTAATCAGCCCCAGCATTTT CASSGGGNQPQHF
TRBJ2-3 NA NA TRBV15 TGTGCCACCAGCAAGGAGCGGAGATCAGATACGCAGTATTTT CATSKERRSDTQYF
TRBJ2-2 NA NA TRBV24-1 TGTGCCACCAGTGACCCCCGGGATTCCACGTACGAGCTGTTTTTT CATSDPRDSTYELFF